What follows is one TCR beta chain and its context. The antigen is undetermined. This record comes from a study of Ad26.COV2.S vaccination and SARS-CoV-2 variants. Study-level points and caveats: The analyses of TCR breadth and depth may have understated the size of total T cell responses.

Libraries were prepared by immunoSEQ multiplex PCR; TCRdb keeps only in-frame clonotypes and omits some of them. This sample yields 380,000 or so clones, of which about four fifths are seen a single time; around 7.4% belongs to the top ten. The treatment: some 20 received Ad26.COV2.S at low or high dose, single or two shots; roughly 5 received placebo; per-sample allocation not given. Sampling happened 63 days after the first vaccine or placebo injection. The V gene's germline CDR1 is ENHRY and CDR2 SYGVKD. The junction had 8 bases not matched to a gene; V was cut back by 6 bases and J by 7 bases. This CDR3 has 14 amino acids.

The sequence derives from a person between 18 and 59 years old who received the Ad26.COV2.S COVID-19 vaccine or a placebo. J is TRBJ1-2 and V is TRBV10-3; 10 bases align to TRBD1. Sequences were derived from peripheral blood, sampled in a trial of Ad26.COV2.S vaccine versus placebo. The CDR3 loop reads CAISHPGQGTGYTF. CDR3 nucleotide sequence: TGTGCCATCAGCCATCCGGGACAGGGGACTGGCTACACCTTC.